Given below is one T cell receptor (beta chain) in context. Its target is not known. This specimen comes from a study of T cells in tuberculosis. Looking at the study overall: IGRA-negative adolescents, IGRA-positive adolescents with latent tuberculosis and adults with active tuberculosis formed this South African cohort. Study findings and constraints: The TCR-beta difference was not significant; alpha differences partly reflected length.

The method was immunoSEQ multiplex PCR; TCRdb's version includes in-frame clones alone and lacks a portion of them. The sample carries roughly 34,000 clones, 80% to 95% recorded once. Trimming removed 3 bases from V and 12 bases from J, with 11 bases in between. CDR1 and CDR2 from the germline V gene are MDHEN and SYDVKM. The CDR3 contains 11 residues. Indicated time point: new active TB diagnosis, blood taken before or within 7 days of starting treatment. Unsorted cryopreserved PBMC were sequenced, averaging about 100,000 T cells per clinical donor. The sample in question was PBMCs, obtained at tuberculosis diagnosis. The source is an adult with tuberculosis. The chain employs TRBV28 and TRBJ1-1, with D possibly TRBD1 on 5 matching bases. CDR3 amino acids: CASSLGQKTFF. DNA of the CDR3: TGTGCCAGCAGTTTGGGGCAGAAGACTTTCTTT.